This T cell receptor (beta chain) comes out of a study of blood T cell repertoires in COVID-19. Study summary: T cells, B-cell-depleted T cells, or PBMCs supplied cDNA or gDNA.

Sequencing was performed with immunoSEQ multiplex PCR; in TCRdb, only in-frame clones are kept and a portion is missing. Of nearly 350,000 clones in the sample, 88% were seen once. Seattle's cohort entered during active infection and was followed longitudinally. The CDR3 covers 14 residues. V trimming: 3 bases; J trimming: 11 bases; junction bases outside the gene matches: 9. Germline-derived CDR1 and CDR2 are SGHAT and FQNNGV. The sample consisted of peripheral blood. The gene calls are TRBV11-2 and TRBJ1-4; 7 nucleotides match TRBD1. This sequence was found in a woman in her seventies with COVID-19, enrolled during active disease. CDR3 sequence: CASSLDFRGMKLFF. The DNA for the CDR3 is TGTGCCAGCAGCTTGGATTTCAGGGGGATGAAACTGTTTTTT.